Below are 5 T cell receptor beta chains sequenced from a single sample in a study of blood T cell repertoires in COVID-19. Only in-frame clones appear in the TCRdb table, and some are missing; sequencing was by immunoSEQ multiplex PCR. The sample holds fewer than 150,000 clones, roughly four fifths seen once. Sequenced material: peripheral blood. The receptors were gathered from a human donor in a cohort sampled during active COVID-19.

The chain links TRBV6-5 to TRBJ1-2; 7 bases line up with TRBD1. The CDR3 has 12 amino acids. V gave up 5 bases and J gave up 7 bases; unmatched junction bases: 4. CDR1 is MNHEY, CDR2 SVGAGI, per germline. The CDR3 here is CASSNTGVGYTF. The CDR3 nucleotides are TGTGCCAGCAGTAATACAGGGGTTGGCTACACCTTC.

The chain couples TRBV7-9 to TRBJ2-1, with 9 nucleotides matching TRBD1. The CDR3 sequence is 13 residues long. V gave up 6 bases and J gave up 5 bases; unmatched junction bases: 2. Germline V gene data show CDR1 as SEHNR and CDR2 as FQNEAQ (reference sequence). CDR3 nucleotides: TGTGCCAGCAGAAGACAGGGGGACAATGAGCAGTTCTTC. Protein product: CASRRQGDNEQFF. The whole variable domain, remainder taken from reference TRBV7-9 and TRBJ2-1, is DTGVSQNPRHKITKRGQNVTFRCDPISEHNRLYWYRQTLGQGPEFLTYFQNEAQLEKSRLLSDRFSAERPKGSFSTLEIQRTEQGDSAMYLCASRRQGDNEQFFGPGTRLTVL.

This clone was detected only once. The rearrangement joins TRBV3-1 (or the pseudogene TRBV3-2) to TRBJ2-2; 9 bases match TRBD2. The V gene's germline CDR1 is LGHDT and CDR2 YNNKEL (reference sequence). The J segment lost 4 bases and the V segment lost 1 base, leaving 4 bases of the junction unmatched. The CDR3 extends over 16 amino acids. This CDR3 is CASSQGLAGITGELFF. The CDR3 DNA follows: TGTGCCAGCAGCCAAGGTCTAGCGGGGATCACCGGGGAGCTGTTTTTT.

The chain employs TRBV3-1 (or the pseudogene TRBV3-2) and TRBJ1-4; 8 nucleotides line up with TRBD1. This CDR3 has 17 residues. The ends lost 0 bases at V and 6 bases at J; junction bases unmatched: 9. Per germline, CDR1 LGHDT and CDR2 YNNKEL (reference sequence). The CDR3 is CASSQEVATGDYEKLFF. The CDR3, as DNA: TGTGCCAGCAGCCAAGAAGTAGCGACAGGGGATTATGAAAAACTGTTTTTT.

The chain joins TRBV5-6 to TRBJ2-3; D unclear. The CDR3 runs to 13 residues. V lost 4 bases to trimming and J lost 5 bases, with 11 bases between them. Germline CDR1 reads SGHDT; CDR2 reads YYEEEE. CDR3 region: CASSGVLGDTQYF. As DNA, the CDR3 is TGTGCCAGCAGCGGAGTCTTAGGAGATACGCAGTATTTT.